The 5 T cell receptor beta chains in this list originate from one sample, sequenced in a study of CD8+CD57+ T cells in acquired aplastic anemia. Flow cytometry had shown expanded CD8+CD57+ cells in the patients chosen for sequencing. Template material for TCR beta VDJ and CDR3 profiling consisted of genomic DNA. Each CDR3 protein gets one entry after TCRdb re-called the reads with MiXCR. The table includes about 240,000 distinct CDR3 sequences, approximately 45% detected once. The sample taken for sequencing was sorted CD4+, CD8+, or CD8+CD57+ T cells (not recorded which) from PBMCs. Source of these receptors: a human donor with aplastic anemia.

In this sample, this clonotype turned up a few times. The chain employs TRBV29-1 and TRBJ1-2; D is undetermined. CDR3 size: 14 residues. CDR1 and CDR2 (germline): SQVTM, ANQGSEA. V gave up 4 bases and J gave up 7 bases, with 19 bases separating them. Here the CDR3 DNA reads TGCAGCGTTGCCGCGGATCCCCTAGGAACTGGCTACACCTTC. Translated: CSVAADPLGTGYTF. The variable domain in full, with the rest retrieved from reference TRBV29-1 and TRBJ1-2, is SAVISQKPSRDICQRGTSLTIQCQVDSQVTMMFWYRQQPGQSLTLIATANQGSEATYESGFVIDKFPISRPNLTFSTLTVSNMSPEDSSIYLCSVAADPLGTGYTFGSGTRLTVV.

In this sample, this clonotype turned up many times. The junction shows a germline mismatch at one end, possibly a read error. The chain recombines TRBV4-3 with TRBJ2-7; TRBD2 matches at 9 bases. The germline gives CDR1 LGHNA, CDR2 YSLEER. The CDR3 is made up of 16 amino acids. CDR3 sequence: CASSQDLGTSSHEQYF. In nucleotides, the CDR3 is TGCGCCAGCAGCCAAGATCTTGGGACTAGCTCCCACGAGCAGTACTTC.

In the case of this clonotype: Given a much more abundant clone one base away, this may be a read error. V and J are TRBV12-3 or TRBV12-4 and TRBJ2-1; 7 nucleotides line up with TRBD1. CDR3 size: 14 residues. The CDR3 reads CASSRQGIGNEQLF. CDR3 in DNA: TGTGCCAGCAGTCGACAGGGAATCGGCAATGAGCAGCTCTTC.

About this clonotype itself: One end of the junction is discordant with germline, which a read error may explain. CDR3 region: CASTLAETQYF. The DNA for the CDR3 is TGTGCCAGCACTTTAGCGGAGACCCAGTACTTC. This chain connects TRBV12-3 or TRBV12-4 to TRBJ2-5, with D possibly matching TRBD2 (5 bases). The CDR3 sequence is 11 residues long.

Many counts were recorded for this clonotype. CDR3 amino acids: CSARDLRVGGTEGYGYTF. The DNA for the CDR3 is TGCAGTGCTAGAGATCTCCGGGTCGGGGGGACAGAAGGCTATGGCTACACCTTC. V usage is TRBV20-1 and J usage is TRBJ1-2; TRBD1 matches 7 bases. With 0 bases clipped from V and 4 bases from J, the junction kept 17 bases outside the gene matches. CDR3 size: 18 residues. In germline, CDR1 is DFQATT, CDR2 SNEGSKA (reference sequence).